The rows below give T cell receptor beta chains drawn from one sample of a study of blood T cell repertoires in COVID-19. TCRdb keeps only in-frame clones here, not all; method: immunoSEQ multiplex PCR. This sample has more than 200,000 clones; more than 70% occur once, and the top ten carry about 7.7%. Sequenced sample: PBMCs or T cells enriched from blood (not recorded which). All receptors derive from a woman aged 40 to 55 with acute COVID-19. The CDR3 runs from the conserved cysteine through the conserved F or W. D genes are given only for firm matches. Rows give clone size only sometimes, using once, few, many, or a class for an expanded clone.

CDR3aa,CDR3nt,v_gene,d_gene,j_gene,abundance
CATSRDLGLAGTETQYF,TGTGCCACCAGCAGAGATTTAGGACTAGCGGGGACGGAGACCCAGTACTTC,TRBV15,TRBD2,TRBJ2-5,-
CASSFPAGDTEAFF,TGTGCCAGCAGTTTTCCCGCGGGGGACACTGAAGCTTTCTTT,TRBV28,-,TRBJ1-1,-
CASSLTSGGADTQYF,TGTGCCAGCAGCTTGACTAGCGGGGGTGCAGATACGCAGTATTTT,TRBV7-2,TRBD2,TRBJ2-3,few
CASAGRSYEQYF,TGTGCCAGCGCAGGGCGCTCCTACGAGCAGTACTTC,TRBV7-9,-,TRBJ2-7,-
CASSLVGRGPSDGYTF,TGCGCCAGCAGCTTGGTAGGCAGGGGCCCTTCCGATGGCTACACCTTC,TRBV5-1,-,TRBJ1-2,-
CASSPLGRAYEQYF,TGTGCCAGCTCACCACTCGGGAGAGCCTACGAGCAGTACTTC,TRBV18,-,TRBJ2-7,-
CASSQDLTLNEQFF,TGTGCCAGCAGCCAGGACTTGACCCTCAATGAGCAGTTCTTC,TRBV5-6,-,TRBJ2-1,-
CATLRAGGPIDEQFF,TGTGCCACCCTCCGAGCGGGAGGGCCAATCGATGAGCAGTTCTTC,TRBV3-1/TRBV3-2,TRBD2,TRBJ2-1,-
CASSLETGGVSYGYTF,TGCGCCAGCAGCTTGGAGACAGGGGGCGTGAGCTATGGCTACACCTTC,TRBV5-1,TRBD1,TRBJ1-2,-
CASSFKGTDTQYF,TGCGCCAGCAGCTTTAAGGGGACAGATACGCAGTATTTT,TRBV5-1,-,TRBJ2-3,-
CASSSPGVFYGYTF,TGTGCCAGCAGTTCTCCAGGGGTCTTCTATGGCTACACCTTC,TRBV28,-,TRBJ1-2,-
CASSYSTEYNEQFF,TGTGCCAGCAGTTACTCGACAGAGTACAATGAGCAGTTCTTC,TRBV6-2/TRBV6-3,-,TRBJ2-1,-
CASSLPGGTDTGELFF,TGTGCCAGCAGCTTACCGGGGGGGACTGACACCGGGGAGCTGTTTTTT,TRBV5-8,TRBD2,TRBJ2-2,-
CASSGELAKNIQYF,TGTGCCAGCAGCGGAGAATTAGCCAAAAACATTCAGTACTTC,TRBV9,-,TRBJ2-4,-
CASSLSGPQIEQYF,TGTGCCAGCAGTTTGAGCGGGCCCCAGATCGAGCAGTACTTC,TRBV6-5,-,TRBJ2-7,-
CASSSGLAGPGGTQYF,TGTGCCAGCAGCTCGGGACTAGCGGGGCCTGGGGGGACCCAGTACTTC,TRBV5-4,TRBD2,TRBJ2-5,-
CSVGAGVHEKLFF,TGCAGCGTAGGTGCAGGGGTTCATGAAAAACTGTTTTTT,TRBV29-1,-,TRBJ1-4,-
CASSFTGSYEQYF,TGTGCCAGCAGTTTCACAGGGTCCTACGAGCAGTACTTC,TRBV6-5,-,TRBJ2-7,-
CASSITAGPYNEQFF,TGTGCCAGTAGTATAACAGCGGGACCTTACAATGAGCAGTTCTTC,TRBV19,TRBD2,TRBJ2-1,-
CASSQPTSGTVGSSYNEQFF,TGTGCCAGCAGCCAACCAACGTCTGGGACCGTCGGGAGCTCCTACAATGAGCAGTTCTTC,TRBV4-2,-,TRBJ2-1,-
CASSLGRLTSGRISYEQYF,TGTGCCAGCAGCTTAGGTCGGCTTACTAGCGGGAGAATATCCTACGAGCAGTACTTC,TRBV5-8,TRBD2,TRBJ2-7,-
CASSLVARGSDGYTF,TGTGCCAGCAGCTTAGTGGCCAGGGGGTCCGATGGCTACACCTTC,TRBV7-3,TRBD1,TRBJ1-2,-
CASSWGLSEDTQYF,TGCGCCAGCAGCTGGGGACTCTCGGAGGATACGCAGTATTTT,TRBV5-1,-,TRBJ2-3,once
CASSSGVGSSNEKLFF,TGTGCCAGCAGCTCAGGGGTGGGCAGCTCAAATGAAAAACTGTTTTTT,TRBV7-9,-,TRBJ1-4,few
CASSPGQGGNYGYTF,TGTGCCAGCAGCCCCGGACAGGGTGGAAACTATGGCTACACCTTC,TRBV7-3,TRBD1,TRBJ1-2,once
CASSVTPLQGLGGYTF,TGTGCCAGCAGCGTCACCCCACTACAGGGCCTTGGGGGCTACACCTTC,TRBV9,-,TRBJ1-2,-
CASSYPPRVRSGANVLTF,TGTGCCAGCAGTTACCCTCCCCGAGTTCGTTCTGGGGCCAACGTCCTGACTTTC,TRBV6-2/TRBV6-3,-,TRBJ2-6,-
CASSLALGTSGTDTQYF,TGTGCCAGCAGCTTAGCGTTAGGGACTAGTGGCACAGATACGCAGTATTTT,TRBV7-6,TRBD2,TRBJ2-3,few
CASSVAGVTRGYTF,TGTGCCAGCAGCGTAGCTGGGGTTACTAGAGGCTACACCTTC,TRBV9,-,TRBJ1-2,once
CASSATDRAGQYEQYF,TGTGCCAGTAGTGCAACGGACAGGGCGGGTCAGTACGAGCAGTACTTC,TRBV19,TRBD1,TRBJ2-7,-
CASSFLGGANEQFF,TGTGCCAGCAGCTTCCTCGGGGGGGCCAATGAGCAGTTCTTC,TRBV7-9,TRBD2,TRBJ2-1,-
CASSFISRGDNQPQHF,TGTGCCAGCAGTTTTATCAGCAGGGGAGACAATCAGCCCCAGCATTTT,TRBV28,-,TRBJ1-5,few
CASSQVHFTEAFF,TGTGCCAGCAGCCAAGTACATTTCACTGAAGCTTTCTTT,TRBV3-1/TRBV3-2,-,TRBJ1-1,few
CASSLSAGNSNQPQHF,TGTGCCAGCAGTTTATCGGCAGGGAATAGCAATCAGCCCCAGCATTTT,TRBV27,-,TRBJ1-5,few
CASSPRERGTGELFF,TGTGCCAGCAGTCCACGAGAGCGGGGGACCGGGGAGCTGTTTTTT,TRBV6-5,TRBD2,TRBJ2-2,few
CASSPILQGAGDNIQYF,TGTGCCAGTAGTCCTATCCTACAGGGGGCCGGAGATAACATTCAGTACTTC,TRBV19,TRBD1,TRBJ2-4,-
CASSSGGREYGYTF,TGTGCCAGCAGCTCCGGGGGGCGCGAGTATGGCTACACCTTC,TRBV7-9,-,TRBJ1-2,-
CASKRTSGSRNEQFF,TGTGCCAGCAAACGGACTAGCGGGAGTAGGAATGAGCAGTTCTTC,TRBV7-2,TRBD2,TRBJ2-1,-
CASSLRGLGSDTQYF,TGCGCCAGCAGCTTGCGGGGTCTCGGGTCAGATACGCAGTATTTT,TRBV5-1,-,TRBJ2-3,-
CASSIGAGVDGYTF,TGTGCCAGTAGTATAGGGGCAGGGGTGGACGGCTACACCTTC,TRBV19,-,TRBJ1-2,-
CASSSHDRGGSPLHF,TGTGCCAGCAGCTCCCACGACAGGGGCGGTTCACCCCTCCACTTT,TRBV5-6,TRBD1,TRBJ1-6,-
CASSETGVPNYGYTF,TGTGCCAGCAGTGAGACAGGGGTGCCCAACTATGGCTACACCTTC,TRBV2,TRBD1,TRBJ1-2,many
CAWSRLAGAGNEQFF,TGTGCCTGGAGTCGACTAGCGGGGGCCGGGAATGAGCAGTTCTTC,TRBV30,TRBD2,TRBJ2-1,-
CAWMDRGNGYTF,TGTGCCTGGATGGACAGGGGGAACGGCTACACCTTC,TRBV30,TRBD1,TRBJ1-2,-
CASSRAYEQYF,TGTGCCAGTAGTCGAGCCTACGAGCAGTACTTC,TRBV19,-,TRBJ2-7,-
CASSHSGGGQPQHF,TGTGCCAGCAGCCATTCAGGGGGAGGTCAGCCCCAGCATTTT,TRBV3-1/TRBV3-2,TRBD1,TRBJ1-5,-
CASTRQGANTEAFF,TGTGCCAGCACCCGACAGGGTGCGAACACTGAAGCTTTCTTT,TRBV27,TRBD1,TRBJ1-1,once
CASRTGRDTEAFF,TGTGCCAGCCGGACAGGGAGAGACACTGAAGCTTTCTTT,TRBV19,TRBD1,TRBJ1-1,-
CASSLGTGRVENQPQHF,TGTGCCAGCAGCCTCGGGACAGGGAGAGTAGAGAATCAGCCCCAGCATTTT,TRBV27,TRBD1,TRBJ1-5,-
CACSGGGTLGPQHF,TGTGCCTGCAGTGGAGGGGGAACTTTAGGGCCCCAGCATTTT,TRBV30,-,TRBJ1-5,-
CASSQGRNQPQHF,TGCGCCAGCAGCCAAGGCCGGAATCAGCCCCAGCATTTT,TRBV4-1,-,TRBJ1-5,-
CSASTVATSGSRNEQFF,TGCAGTGCGAGTACAGTGGCCACTAGCGGGAGTAGGAATGAGCAGTTCTTC,TRBV20-1,TRBD2,TRBJ2-1,-